One and the same sample provided the 13 T cell receptor beta chains below, sequenced in a study of human T cells and chemical hapten exposure. Stated time point: patch test 1, 2 weeks after DPC sensitization. Treatment in this sample: therapeutic diphenylcyclopropenone sensitization with weekly scalp DPC. TCRdb analysed the RACE reads with MiXCR anew, one entry per CDR3 protein. Of around 190,000 distinct CDR3 sequences detected, about a fifth appear once; the ten largest clones hold approximately 6.7%. The sequencing here drew on whole blood, taken in connection with sensitization to the hapten diphenylcyclopropenone (DPC). The origin of the receptors is a woman between 45 and 65 years old with alopecia areata. Some clones in this sample may be carry-over from other donors' samples.

The J gene is TRBJ1-5, the V gene TRBV5-1; D unclear. V was cut by 4 bases and J by 7 bases, with 12 bases left in between. Germline assignment: CDR1 SGHRS and CDR2 YFSETQ. The CDR3 has 13 amino acids. The CDR3 region is CASSPHSGQPQHF. CDR3 sequence (DNA): TGCGCCAGCAGCCCCCACTCGGGCCAGCCCCAGCATTTT.

The chain joins TRBV6-1 to TRBJ2-7; 8 nucleotides match TRBD2. Germline V gene lookup returns CDR1 MNHNS and CDR2 SASEGT. Unmatched junction bases numbered 10, after V lost 2 bases and J lost 4 bases. The CDR3 runs 16 residues. The CDR3 DNA reads as TGTGCCAGCAGTGAACTCAGCGGGAGAGGGGTGTACGAGCAGTACTTC. It is translated as CASSELSGRGVYEQYF.

This clonotype was detected many times. J is TRBJ1-6 and V is TRBV6-6, with D unclear. Looked up from germline, CDR1 is MNHNY and CDR2 is SVGAGI (reference sequence). V dropped 7 bases and J dropped 5 bases, with 12 bases sitting between them. The CDR3 covers 14 residues. The CDR3 DNA sequence: TGTGCCAGCACCGCGGCGGGTAATAATTCACCCCTCCACTTT. Translation: CASTAAGNNSPLHF.

V and J are TRBV13 and TRBJ1-1; 7 bases are shared with TRBD1. This CDR3 comprises 14 residues. From germline, CDR1 is PRHDT and CDR2 FYEKMQ (reference sequence). V lost 3 bases, J lost 4 bases, and 5 bases stayed unmatched. The DNA of the CDR3 is TGTGCCAGCAGCTTGAGGGGGCGAGGCACTGAAGCTTTCTTT. Protein: CASSLRGRGTEAFF.

The V and J genes are TRBV11-2 and TRBJ2-3, with TRBD2 identical over 7 bases. In germline, CDR1 is SGHAT, CDR2 FQNNGV. The CDR3 is 15 residues long. V shed 3 bases and J 3 bases; nucleotides not matched to a gene: 6. The CDR3 is CASSFRRERTDTQYF. The CDR3 nucleotides read TGTGCCAGCAGCTTTAGGCGGGAGCGGACAGATACGCAGTATTTT.

Only a few counts were recorded for this clonotype. The chain combines TRBV4-2 with TRBJ2-6; D not resolved. The germline CDR1 and CDR2 sequences are LGHNA and YNFKEQ. CDR3 length: 19 residues. V was trimmed by 0 bases and J by 0 bases, leaving 15 bases between them. CDR3 sequence (DNA): TGTGCCAGCAGCCAAGATCAGGCAGGCCCCCGCTCTGGGGCCAACGTCCTGACTTTC. Amino acid sequence: CASSQDQAGPRSGANVLTF.

This clonotype was seen more than once but under ten times. The chain carries TRBV29-1 and TRBJ1-1; 8 bases line up with TRBD1. The CDR3 has 13 amino acids. Looked up from germline, CDR1 is SQVTM and CDR2 is ANQGSEA. J lost 4 bases, V lost 6 bases, and 7 bases had no gene match. The CDR3 loop reads CSVRQGFVTEAFF. The CDR3 coding sequence is TGCAGCGTAAGACAGGGGTTCGTCACTGAAGCTTTCTTT.

This chain links TRBV20-1 with TRBJ1-4; no firm D call. Trimming took off 0 bases at V and 7 bases at J, with 15 bases between the two ends. CDR1 and CDR2 (germline): DFQATT, SNEGSKA (reference sequence). This CDR3 is 15 amino acids long. CDR3 in amino acids: CSARDSIGPGEKLFF. CDR3 coding DNA: TGCAGTGCTAGAGATTCGATAGGGCCGGGTGAAAAACTGTTTTTT.

The table lists this clonotype with a few counts. The chain carries TRBV6-1 and TRBJ1-5; TRBD1 is a possible D gene (5 bases). Trimming shortened V by 4 bases and J by 5 bases, and 12 bases separated the two germline ends. Germline V gives CDR1 MNHNS, CDR2 SASEGT. The CDR3 has 14 residues. The CDR3 sequence: CASSADNLYQPQHF. The CDR3 DNA reads as TGTGCCAGCAGTGCGGACAATCTATATCAGCCCCAGCATTTT.

The chain carries TRBV29-1 and TRBJ2-1; D call uncertain. CDR1 is SQVTM and CDR2 is ANQGSEA in the germline V gene. The CDR3 is made up of 15 amino acids. V shed 0 bases and J shed 2 bases, with 11 bases lying between them. CDR3 protein: CSVEDKYFTYNEQFF. The CDR3 DNA reads TGCAGCGTTGAAGATAAGTACTTTACCTACAATGAGCAGTTCTTC.

The chain carries TRBV20-1 and TRBJ2-7; TRBD2 agrees at 8 bases. This CDR3 has 13 residues. J lost 2 bases, V lost 3 bases, and 3 bases had no gene match. Germline V lookup: CDR1 DFQATT, CDR2 SNEGSKA (reference sequence). The DNA of the CDR3 is TGCAGTGCTAGTCTAGCGGGCGCCTACGAGCAGTACTTC. Translation gives CSASLAGAYEQYF.

This CDR3 reads CSVASLTSGGTDTQYF. The CDR3 DNA reads as TGCAGCGTCGCTTCATTGACTAGCGGGGGCACAGATACGCAGTATTTT. The chain employs TRBV29-1 and TRBJ2-3, with TRBD2 matching 11 bases. Germline lookup yields CDR1 SQVTM and CDR2 ANQGSEA. The CDR3 is 16 residues long. Losses at the gene ends were 6 bases for V and 1 base for J; bases not matched to a gene: 9.

In its sample, this clonotype was seen a few times. The chain couples TRBV5-1 to TRBJ2-7; 10 positions match TRBD1. This CDR3 contains 14 residues. Trimming cost V 6 bases and J 3 bases; bases outside gene matches: 6. CDR1 and CDR2 (germline): SGHRS, YFSETQ. The chain's CDR3 is CASTRTGGNYEQYF. CDR3 in DNA: TGCGCCAGCACCCGGACAGGGGGTAACTACGAGCAGTACTTC. Using reference TRBV5-1 and TRBJ2-7 for the parts outside the CDR3, the full variable domain is KAGVTQTPRYLIKTRGQQVTLSCSPISGHRSVSWYQQTPGQGLQFLFEYFSETQRNKGNFPGRFSGRQFSNSRSEMNVSTLELGDSALYLCASTRTGGNYEQYFGPGTRLTVT.